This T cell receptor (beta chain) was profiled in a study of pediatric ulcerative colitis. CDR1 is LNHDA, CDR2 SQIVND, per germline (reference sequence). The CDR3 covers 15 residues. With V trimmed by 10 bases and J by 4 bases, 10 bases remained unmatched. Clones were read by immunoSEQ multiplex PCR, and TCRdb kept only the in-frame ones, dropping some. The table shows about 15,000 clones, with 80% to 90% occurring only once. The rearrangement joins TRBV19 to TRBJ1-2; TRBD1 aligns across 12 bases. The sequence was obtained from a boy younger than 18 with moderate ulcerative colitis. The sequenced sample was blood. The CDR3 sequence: CATQARDRGLYGYTF. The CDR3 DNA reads TGTGCCACCCAAGCCCGGGACAGGGGGCTCTATGGCTACACCTTC.